Shown below are 21 T cell receptor beta chains from a single sample sequenced in a study of blood T cell repertoires in COVID-19. The assay was immunoSEQ multiplex PCR, and TCRdb's table has in-frame clones only and misses some. The table lists approximately 100,000 clones, around 93% of them singletons. The specimen was peripheral blood. The receptor set was obtained from a man aged 45 to 65 with acute or convalescent COVID-19.

This chain links TRBV29-1 with TRBJ2-2; D remains ambiguous. Trimming cost V 7 bases and J 1 base, with 7 bases left between them. Germline V lookup: CDR1 SQVTM, CDR2 ANQGSEA. This CDR3 region has 12 residues. In DNA form, the CDR3 reads TGCAGCGGGAGCAGGAACACCGGGGAGCTGTTTTTT. This sequence encodes CSGSRNTGELFF.

This chain links TRBV7-2 with TRBJ2-2; possible D gene TRBD1, 5 bases. Germline V gives CDR1 SGHTA, CDR2 FQGNSA. The CDR3 is made up of 16 amino acids. Trimming cost V 5 bases and J 1 base, with 14 bases left between them. The DNA for the CDR3 is TGTGCCAGCAGCCATCTTCGGCAGGGGAACACCGGGGAGCTGTTTTTT. This encodes CASSHLRQGNTGELFF. Full variable domain (missing parts from reference TRBV7-2 and TRBJ2-2): GAGVSQSPSNKVTEKGKDVELRCDPISGHTALYWYRQSLGQGLEFLIYFQGNSAPDKSGLPSDRFSAERTGGSVSTLTIQRTQQEDSAVYLCASSHLRQGNTGELFFGEGSRLTVL.

The chain carries TRBV9 and TRBJ2-1; 8 bases are a match to TRBD1. Germline V gene lookup returns CDR1 SGDLS and CDR2 YYNGEE. V lost 4 bases to trimming and J lost 2 bases; unmatched junction nucleotides: 5. The CDR3 loop spans 15 amino acids. The chain's CDR3 is CASSPQGATYNEQFF. The CDR3 nucleotides are TGTGCCAGCAGCCCGCAGGGGGCGACCTACAATGAGCAGTTCTTC.

The chain employs TRBV11-3 and TRBJ2-7, with 7 bases aligning to TRBD1. CDR3 length equals 15 residues. The V and J ends lost 0 bases and 3 bases, in that order; junction bases with no gene match: 5. The germline gives CDR1 SGHNT, CDR2 YENEEA. The CDR3: CASSLEPGTDYEQYF. In DNA form, the CDR3 reads TGTGCCAGCAGCTTAGAGCCCGGGACAGACTACGAGCAGTACTTC.

The genes are TRBV6-6 and TRBJ1-3; unclear D gene. The V gene's germline CDR1 is MNHNY and CDR2 SVGAGI (reference sequence). V dropped 2 bases and J dropped 0 bases, with 8 bases sitting between them. The CDR3 is made up of 15 amino acids. CDR3: CASSYGGYSGNTIYF. CDR3 nucleotides: TGTGCCAGCAGTTACGGCGGATACTCTGGAAACACCATATATTTT.

The genes are TRBV5-1 and TRBJ1-2; possibly TRBD1 for D (6 bases). The V end lost 4 bases, the J end lost 3 bases, and 16 bases lay between the germline ends. CDR1 is SGHRS, CDR2 YFSETQ, per germline. This CDR3 contains 15 residues. The CDR3 is CASSTSGAADYGYTF. In DNA form, the CDR3 reads TGCGCCAGCAGCACCTCAGGGGCGGCGGACTATGGCTACACCTTC.

V and J are TRBV28 and TRBJ1-1, with 9 bases that match TRBD1. V gave up 4 bases and J gave up 9 bases; unmatched junction bases: 9. This CDR3 spans 14 amino acids. CDR1 is MDHEN and CDR2 is SYDVKM in the germline V gene. The CDR3 DNA is TGTGCCAGCAGTTCCAATTGGGGGACAGGGAAAGCTTTCTTT. Protein product: CASSSNWGTGKAFF.

The rearrangement links TRBV5-1 to TRBJ1-1; D is uncertain. CDR3 size: 16 residues. Between the trimmed V and J ends, which lost 2 bases and 1 base, there was a span of 15 bases. CDR1 is SGHRS and CDR2 is YFSETQ in the germline V gene. The CDR3 here is CASSFGLKAGNTEAFF. As DNA, the CDR3 is TGCGCCAGCAGCTTCGGTCTCAAGGCAGGGAACACTGAAGCTTTCTTT.

CDR3 nucleotide sequence: TGCGCCAGCAGCTTCGGGGTACCGGGGAGCTCCTACGAGCAGTACTTC. Its protein product is CASSFGVPGSSYEQYF. The chain joins TRBV5-1 to TRBJ2-7, with D possibly matching TRBD2 (5 bases). CDR3 length equals 16 residues. Trimming left V 2 bases short and J 0 bases short, with 15 bases between. Germline loops: CDR1 SGHRS, CDR2 YFSETQ.

J is TRBJ2-2 and V is TRBV19; 8 bases are a match to TRBD2. CDR3 length: 16 residues. Losses at the gene ends were 5 bases for V and 4 bases for J; bases not matched to a gene: 9. Germline CDR1 LNHDA, CDR2 SQIVND (reference sequence). This CDR3 is CASSGWRGATTGELFF. CDR3 bases: TGTGCCAGTAGTGGCTGGCGGGGGGCAACCACCGGGGAGCTGTTTTTT.

The V call is TRBV18, the J call TRBJ1-2; TRBD1 agrees at 7 bases. CDR3 length equals 15 residues. The ends lost 5 bases at V and 2 bases at J; junction bases unmatched: 8. CDR1 and CDR2 (germline): KGHSH, LQKENI. The CDR3 spells CASSISGTDNYGYTF. CDR3 DNA: TGTGCCAGCTCAATATCCGGGACAGACAACTATGGCTACACCTTC.

The rearrangement uses TRBV7-3 and TRBJ2-5, with TRBD1 matching over 11 bases. The CDR3 totals 15 residues. Germline V gene sequence: CDR1 SGHTA, CDR2 FQGTGA. Trimming cost V 5 bases and J 2 bases; bases outside gene matches: 4. CDR3 bases: TGTGCCAGCAGCCGGGACAGGGGGGTTCAAGAGACCCAGTACTTC. This gives the protein CASSRDRGVQETQYF.

The J gene is TRBJ2-7, the V gene TRBV21-1; the DNA was not compared with TRBD1, the D call given in the table. TRBV21-1 is labeled a pseudogene. This CDR3 is 16 amino acids long. The CDR3 sequence: CASSLPDRGPSYEQYF. The DNA of the CDR3 is TGTGCCAGCAGCCTCCCGGACAGGGGCCCCTCCTACGAGCAGTACTTC.

There are a few counts of this clone. The chain carries TRBV4-2 and TRBJ1-1; D perhaps matches TRBD1 (5 bases). Between the trimmed V and J ends, which lost 0 bases and 0 bases, there was a span of 11 bases. CDR1 LGHNA and CDR2 YNFKEQ come from the germline V gene. The CDR3 extends over 16 amino acids. Here the CDR3 reads CASSQDRGTMNTEAFF. The CDR3 nucleotides are TGTGCCAGCAGCCAAGATAGGGGCACCATGAACACTGAAGCTTTCTTT.

The V gene is TRBV4-1, the J gene TRBJ1-5; no definite D call. This CDR3 region has 15 residues. The germline gives CDR1 MGHRA, CDR2 YSYEKL. The V and J ends lost 3 bases and 1 base respectively, with 10 bases between them. CDR3 loop: CASSQQTGSNQPQHF. The CDR3 DNA reads as TGCGCCAGCAGCCAGCAGACTGGAAGCAATCAGCCCCAGCATTTT.

J is TRBJ2-1 and V is TRBV5-1, with D possibly matching TRBD1 (6 bases). The V end was cut by 1 base, the J end by 0 bases, with 14 bases between. CDR1 SGHRS and CDR2 YFSETQ come from the germline V gene. The CDR3 spans 17 residues. Here the CDR3 DNA reads TGCGCCAGCAGCTTGTATGTGACAGGAGACTCCTACAATGAGCAGTTCTTC. Translation gives CASSLYVTGDSYNEQFF.

This sequence joins TRBV6-7 and TRBJ1-4; D remains ambiguous. TRBV6-7 is reported as an ORF; its role is uncertain. This CDR3 has 12 amino acids. Trimming cost V 7 bases and J 10 bases, with 13 bases left between them. The CDR3 is CASNSKGGKLFF. CDR3 nucleotide sequence: TGTGCCAGCAATTCAAAGGGAGGAAAACTGTTTTTT.

In its sample, this clone was seen once. The gene calls are TRBV11-2 and TRBJ2-7, with D possibly being TRBD1 (7 bases). The germline V gene encodes CDR1 SGHAT and CDR2 FQNNGV. CDR3 length: 15 amino acids. The V and J ends lost 2 bases and 6 bases respectively, with 17 bases between them. DNA of the CDR3: TGTGCCAGCAGCTTAAAACCAGGGGGGTGGCGCGAGCAGTACTTC. Translation gives CASSLKPGGWREQYF.

The gene calls are TRBV19 and TRBJ1-3, with D maybe TRBD1 (6 bases). The CDR3 sequence is 17 residues long. Germline V gives CDR1 LNHDA, CDR2 SQIVND (reference sequence). Deletions cut 6 bases from V and 0 bases from J, with 18 bases between. The CDR3 DNA reads as TGTGCCAGTAGCGTCCGACAGGAATTGAGCTCTGGAAACACCATATATTTT. Protein: CASSVRQELSSGNTIYF.

This clone was picked up a small number of times. This rearrangement joins TRBV29-1 to TRBJ1-4; D might be TRBD1 (5 bases). The germline CDR1 and CDR2 sequences are SQVTM and ANQGSEA. There are 12 residues in the CDR3. Trimming shortened V by 6 bases and J by 7 bases, and 12 bases separated the two germline ends. The CDR3 DNA is TGCAGCGTCCAGCAGGGATTTGAAAAACTGTTTTTT. As protein: CSVQQGFEKLFF.

As regards this clone: Germline is not matched at one junction end, which may reflect a read error. The V call is TRBV3-1 (or the pseudogene TRBV3-2), the J call TRBJ2-3, with 12 nucleotides matching TRBD2. The CDR3 spans 13 residues. From germline, CDR1 is LGHDT and CDR2 YNNKEL (reference sequence). CDR3 amino acids: CASSHRRTSGETF. The CDR3, as DNA: TGTGCCAGCAGCCACCGCCGGACTAGCGGGGAGACTTTT.